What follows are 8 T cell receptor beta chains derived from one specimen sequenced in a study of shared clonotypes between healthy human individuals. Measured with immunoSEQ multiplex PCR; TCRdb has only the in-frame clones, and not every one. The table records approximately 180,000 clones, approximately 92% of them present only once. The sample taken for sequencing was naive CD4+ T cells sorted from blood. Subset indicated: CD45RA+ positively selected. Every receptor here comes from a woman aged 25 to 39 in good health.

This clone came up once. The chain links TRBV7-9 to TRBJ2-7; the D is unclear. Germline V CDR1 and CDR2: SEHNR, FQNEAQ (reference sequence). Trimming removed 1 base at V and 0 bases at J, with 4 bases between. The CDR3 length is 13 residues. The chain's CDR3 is CASSLVASYEQYF. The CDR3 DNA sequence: TGTGCCAGCAGCTTAGTAGCCTCCTACGAGCAGTACTTC.

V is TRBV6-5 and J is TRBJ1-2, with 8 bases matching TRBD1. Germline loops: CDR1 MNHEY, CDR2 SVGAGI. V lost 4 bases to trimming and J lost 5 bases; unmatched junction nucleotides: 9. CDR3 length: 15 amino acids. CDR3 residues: CASSSTGTGDYGYTF. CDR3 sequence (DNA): TGTGCCAGCAGTTCCACCGGGACAGGTGATTATGGCTACACCTTC.

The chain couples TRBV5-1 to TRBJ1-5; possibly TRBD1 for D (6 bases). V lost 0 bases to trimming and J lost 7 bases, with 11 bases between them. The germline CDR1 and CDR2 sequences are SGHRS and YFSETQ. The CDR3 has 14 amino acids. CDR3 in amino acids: CASSLDGGRQPQHF. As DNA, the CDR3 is TGCGCCAGCAGCTTGGATGGGGGCAGGCAGCCCCAGCATTTT.

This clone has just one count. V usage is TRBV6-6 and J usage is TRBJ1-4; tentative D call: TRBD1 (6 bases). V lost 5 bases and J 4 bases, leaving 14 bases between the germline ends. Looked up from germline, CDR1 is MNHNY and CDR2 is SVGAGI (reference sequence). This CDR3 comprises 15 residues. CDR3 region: CASSPPGQLNEKLFF. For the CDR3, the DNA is TGTGCCAGCAGTCCCCCGGGACAACTTAATGAAAAACTGTTTTTT.

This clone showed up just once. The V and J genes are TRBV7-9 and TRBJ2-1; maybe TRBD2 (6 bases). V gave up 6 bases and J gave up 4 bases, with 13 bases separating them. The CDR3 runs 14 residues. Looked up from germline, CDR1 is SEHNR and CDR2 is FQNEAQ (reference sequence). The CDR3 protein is CASRDRAGYNEQFF. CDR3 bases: TGTGCCAGCAGGGATCGGGCGGGGTACAATGAGCAGTTCTTC.

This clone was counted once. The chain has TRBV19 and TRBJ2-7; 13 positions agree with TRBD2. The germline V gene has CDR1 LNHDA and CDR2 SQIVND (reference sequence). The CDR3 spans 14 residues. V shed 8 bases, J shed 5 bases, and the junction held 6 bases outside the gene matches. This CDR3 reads CASGRTSGSDEQYF. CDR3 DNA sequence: TGTGCCAGTGGGAGGACTAGCGGGAGCGACGAGCAGTACTTC.

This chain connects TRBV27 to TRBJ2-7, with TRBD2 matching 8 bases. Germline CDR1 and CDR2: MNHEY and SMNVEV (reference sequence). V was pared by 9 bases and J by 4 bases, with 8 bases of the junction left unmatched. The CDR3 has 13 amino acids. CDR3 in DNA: TGTGCCAGACGCCTGACTAGCGAATACGAGCAGTACTTC. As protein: CARRLTSEYEQYF.

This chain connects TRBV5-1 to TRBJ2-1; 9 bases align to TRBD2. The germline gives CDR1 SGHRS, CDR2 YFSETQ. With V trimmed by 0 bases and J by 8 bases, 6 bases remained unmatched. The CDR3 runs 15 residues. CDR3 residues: CASSLVAGGPDEQFF. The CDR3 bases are TGCGCCAGCAGCTTGGTCGCGGGAGGGCCGGATGAGCAGTTCTTC.